A selection of T cell receptor beta chains follows, all from one sample in a study of regulatory T cells in long-lasting Graves disease. TCRdb redid the calling of the multiplex PCR reads with MiXCR, one entry per CDR3 protein. The sample lists about half a million distinct CDR3 sequences, about 22% occurring once. This material consisted of peripheral blood mononuclear cells (PBMCs), taken when the disease was refractory, from a patient treated with antithyroid drugs. The origin of the receptors is a female donor with Graves disease. Both conserved end residues are part of each CDR3. D genes are given only for firm matches. Where a row states a size, it is once, few, many or the class of an expanded clone; other rows omit it.

j_call	clone_size	v_call	d_call	cdr3_nt	cdr3_aa
TRBJ1-2	many	TRBV2	NA	TGTGCCAGCAGTGAGTGGAGGCAGGGGACGGATCATTATGGCTACACCTTC	CASSEWRQGTDHYGYTF
TRBJ1-2	many	TRBV7-2	TRBD1	TGTGCCAGCAGCCCCGGGACAGGGGTCTATGGCTACACCTTC	CASSPGTGVYGYTF
TRBJ1-4	many	TRBV15	NA	TGTGCCACCAGCAGAGACCCCACCCCCAATGAAAAACTGTTTTTT	CATSRDPTPNEKLFF
TRBJ2-5	NA	TRBV7-9	NA	TGTGCCAGCAGCACTTACTCGCAAGAGACCCAGTACTTC	CASSTYSQETQYF
TRBJ1-2	NA	TRBV4-3	NA	TGCGCCAGCAGTATGATTCGGAGGTCCTATGGCTACACCTTC	CASSMIRRSYGYTF
TRBJ2-5	many	TRBV7-3	TRBD2	TGTGCCAGCAGCTTACTAGCGGGGGACCAAGAGACCCAGTACTTC	CASSLLAGDQETQYF
TRBJ2-7	many	TRBV7-2	NA	TGTGCCAGCAGCTCAACCTACGAGCAGTACTTC	CASSSTYEQYF
TRBJ2-7	few	TRBV30	NA	TGTGCCTGGAGTGACGGGACTGCCGGCGAGCAGTACTTC	CAWSDGTAGEQYF
TRBJ1-2	NA	TRBV27	TRBD1	TGTGCCAGCAGTTTGGAGACAGGGTACGGCTACACCTTC	CASSLETGYGYTF
TRBJ2-1	NA	TRBV20-1	TRBD1	TGCAGTGCTAGACAGGGGGCTGGCTCCTACAATGAGCAGTTCTTC	CSARQGAGSYNEQFF
TRBJ2-5	many	TRBV7-2	NA	TGTGCCAGCAGCTTAGGCGGCAGGCAACAAGAGACCCAGTACTTC	CASSLGGRQQETQYF
TRBJ2-5	many	TRBV7-2	NA	TGTGCCAGCAGCTTAGGGGCAGGGACAGAGACCCAGTACTTC	CASSLGAGTETQYF
TRBJ2-2	NA	TRBV19	NA	TGTGCCAGTAGTATAGACCTCTGGAGGGCGAACACCGGGGAGCTGTTTTTT	CASSIDLWRANTGELFF
TRBJ1-5	NA	TRBV7-9	TRBD1	TGTGCCAGCAGCTCTTGGACAGGGCGGCTGGATCAGCCCCAGCATTTT	CASSSWTGRLDQPQHF
TRBJ1-2	few	TRBV6-4	TRBD1	TGTGCCAGCAGTGACTCGGACAGGGGCTATGGCTACACCTTC	CASSDSDRGYGYTF
TRBJ2-3	NA	TRBV6-5	NA	TGTGCCAGCAGTTACTCCACGGGACTCAGGACGCAGTATTTT	CASSYSTGLRTQYF
TRBJ1-1	many	TRBV6-1	NA	TGTGCCAGCATCCCATGGGGACTGAACACTGAAGCTTTCTTT	CASIPWGLNTEAFF
TRBJ1-4	NA	TRBV7-9	NA	TGTGCCAGCAGTTTAGTGGCGACAGGAAATGAAAAACTGTTTTTT	CASSLVATGNEKLFF
TRBJ2-3	few	TRBV20-1	NA	TGCAGTGCTAGCACAGGGAGCACAGATACGCAGTATTTT	CSASTGSTDTQYF
TRBJ1-6	NA	TRBV25-1	NA	TGTGCCAGCAGTGAATCTCAGGGTTCACCCCTCAACTTT	CASSESQGSPLNF
TRBJ1-2	few	TRBV7-9	TRBD1	TGTGCCAGCAGAGGCCGGGACAGGCTCTCTTTACCCCCTGGCTACACCTTC	CASRGRDRLSLPPGYTF
TRBJ1-5	NA	TRBV5-1	NA	TGCGCCAGCAGCTTGTGGGGGGGAAGCAATCAGCCCCAGCATTTT	CASSLWGGSNQPQHF
TRBJ1-1	many	TRBV20-1	NA	TGCAGTGTTGAAGCGGGGAGGACTGAAGCTTTCTTT	CSVEAGRTEAFF
TRBJ2-7	many	TRBV10-3	NA	TGTGCCATCAGTGAGGGGGGGCCTCTCGAGCAGTACTTC	CAISEGGPLEQYF
TRBJ2-7	NA	TRBV10-3	TRBD1	TGTGCCATCACTCGGGACAGGGCAGTAGAGCAGTACTTC	CAITRDRAVEQYF
TRBJ1-2	many	TRBV24-1	TRBD1	TGTGCCACCAGGGAAGGGACAGGGGGCTCGGATGGCTACACCTTC	CATREGTGGSDGYTF
TRBJ1-5	few	TRBV29-1	NA	TGCAGCGTTGAAGCCGGGGATAGCAATCAGCCCCAGCATTTT	CSVEAGDSNQPQHF
TRBJ1-2	few	TRBV7-3	TRBD1	TGTGCCAGCAGCTCGACAGGGGAAGAAGACTATGGCTACACCTTC	CASSSTGEEDYGYTF
TRBJ2-2	few	TRBV25-1	NA	TGTGCCAGCAGACTTCACGGGGAGCTGTTTTTT	CASRLHGELFF
TRBJ2-2	NA	TRBV7-2	NA	TGTGCCAGCAGCTTAGTGGCGGGGAACACCGGGGAGCTGTCTTTT	CASSLVAGNTGELSF
TRBJ1-1	many	TRBV19	TRBD1	TGTGCCAGTCATCGTACAGGGGGTAGGACTGAAGCTTTCTTT	CASHRTGGRTEAFF
TRBJ1-2	many	TRBV28	TRBD1	TGTGCCAGCAGAATAGGACAGGTCTATGGCTACACCTTC	CASRIGQVYGYTF
TRBJ1-1	NA	TRBV6-1	TRBD1	TGTGCCAGCACCGGGACAGGGAAAGCTTTCTTT	CASTGTGKAFF
TRBJ1-2	many	TRBV28	NA	TGTGCCAGCAGTTTTCTCCCAGTGCTAGGCTACACCTTC	CASSFLPVLGYTF
TRBJ1-3	NA	TRBV12-3/TRBV12-4	TRBD1	TGTGCCAGCAATGAACCCGGGACAGGGATAGACACCATATATTTT	CASNEPGTGIDTIYF
TRBJ2-5	NA	TRBV14	NA	TGTGCCAGCAGCCCAGACGCCGAGACCCAGTACTTC	CASSPDAETQYF
TRBJ1-1	few	TRBV20-1	NA	TGCAGTGCTTCGACGGGACCCGAAGCTTTCTTT	CSASTGPEAFF
TRBJ2-7	NA	TRBV7-2	TRBD2	TGTGCCAGCACCCGTGGCGGGGGGCGATACGAGCAGTACTTC	CASTRGGGRYEQYF
TRBJ2-5	NA	TRBV11-2	TRBD2	TGTGCCAGCAGCTTCCGGGCTAGCGGGTACCAAGAGACCCAGTACTTC	CASSFRASGYQETQYF
TRBJ2-1	NA	TRBV28	NA	TGTGCCAGCAGTCCCCGGACTGGTTCTAGGGTGCAGTTCTTC	CASSPRTGSRVQFF
TRBJ2-3	NA	TRBV20-1	TRBD2	TGCAGTGCCCCTGCTAGCGGGGGATCAGATACGCAGTATTTT	CSAPASGGSDTQYF
TRBJ1-5	NA	TRBV7-9	TRBD1	TGTGCCAGCAGCTTCACAGGGGGAGGGGATCAGCCCCAGCATTTT	CASSFTGGGDQPQHF
TRBJ2-1	many	TRBV12-3/TRBV12-4	TRBD2	TGTGCCAGCAGGGGGGGGGACCACAATGAGCAGTTCTTC	CASRGGDHNEQFF
TRBJ1-1	few	TRBV19	TRBD1	TGTGCCAGTAACTTGGGACAGTTGAACACTGAAGCTTTCTTT	CASNLGQLNTEAFF
TRBJ1-6	few	TRBV5-6	NA	TGTGCCAGCAGTGGGGCACTGGACTATAATTCACCCCTCCACTTT	CASSGALDYNSPLHF
TRBJ2-5	few	TRBV18	NA	TGTGCCAGCTCACCAAGGACAGTTCAAGAGACCCAGTACTTC	CASSPRTVQETQYF
TRBJ2-6	NA	TRBV5-1	NA	TGCGCCAGCAGTTTCCAGGACAGCCTCTCTGGGGCCAACGTCCTGACTTTC	CASSFQDSLSGANVLTF
TRBJ2-5	NA	TRBV3-1	NA	TGTGCCAGCAGCCCCCTCCGGGGGTTGGGAATTCAAGAGACCCAGTACTTC	CASSPLRGLGIQETQYF
TRBJ1-5	few	TRBV4-1	NA	TGCGCCAGCAGCGAGATCCAAGCGAGCAATCAGCCCCAGCATTTT	CASSEIQASNQPQHF
TRBJ2-7	few	TRBV7-3	NA	TGTGCCAGCAGCTTAGATGCGGGACCCTACGAGCAGTACTTC	CASSLDAGPYEQYF
TRBJ1-3	many	TRBV28	NA	TGTGCCAGCAGTTTACCGGGACAAACTTTAAACACCATATATTTT	CASSLPGQTLNTIYF
TRBJ1-2	few	TRBV5-4	NA	TGTGCCAGCAGCTTGGGGCTGATAAACTATGGCTACACCTTC	CASSLGLINYGYTF
TRBJ2-1	NA	TRBV5-1	TRBD2	TGCGCCAGCAGCCTAGCGGGACAGTACAATGAGCAGTTCTTC	CASSLAGQYNEQFF